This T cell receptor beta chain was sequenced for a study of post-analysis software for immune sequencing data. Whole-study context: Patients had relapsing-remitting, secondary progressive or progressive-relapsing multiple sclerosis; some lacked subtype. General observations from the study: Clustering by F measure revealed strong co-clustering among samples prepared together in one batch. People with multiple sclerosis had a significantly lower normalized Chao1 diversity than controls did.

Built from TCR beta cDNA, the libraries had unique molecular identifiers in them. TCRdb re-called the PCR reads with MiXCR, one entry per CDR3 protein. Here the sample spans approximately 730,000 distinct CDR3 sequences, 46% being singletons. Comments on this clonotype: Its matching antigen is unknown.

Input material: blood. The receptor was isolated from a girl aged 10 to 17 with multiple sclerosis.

The CDR3 nucleotides are TGTGCCAGCAGTTTGAAGACAGCCTCTAACACAGATACGCAGTATTTT. This codes for CASSLKTASNTDTQYF. The chain recombines TRBV12-3 or TRBV12-4 with TRBJ2-3; possible D gene TRBD1, 5 bases. The CDR3 runs 16 residues. Deletions cut 3 bases from V and 2 bases from J, with 15 bases between.